This T cell receptor (beta chain) is from a study of T cell repertoires in cytomegalovirus infection. On this clonotype: What it binds is not known. A junction end diverges from the germline sequence, so it may reflect a read error.

The CDR3 sequence is 15 residues long. CDR1 SGHAT and CDR2 FQNNGV come from the germline V gene. MiXCR, run by TCRdb on the reads, gives a single entry per CDR3 protein. The table includes approximately 1,000,000 distinct CDR3 sequences, approximately 31% detected once. The V gene is TRBV11-2, the J gene TRBJ2-1; TRBD1 aligns across 9 bases. This TCR derives from a human donor in good health (CMV status not recorded). Some clones in this sample may be carry-over from other donors' samples. The specimen comprised cultured CD8+ T cells from PBMCs, sampled from culture after CMV antigen stimulation. The CDR3 coding sequence is TGTGCCAACAGCTTCGGGACAGGGTTCAGGAATGAGCAGTTCTTC. Amino acid sequence: CANSFGTGFRNEQFF.